This TCR beta chain emerged from a study of shared clonotypes between healthy human individuals. Turning to the study itself: Three plates each covered CD4 naive and memory; CD8 naive two, CD8 memory one.

This clone came up once. Produced via immunoSEQ multiplex PCR; TCRdb's table is partial and in-frame only. The repertoire consists of millions of clones, with roughly 94% occurring once and the leading ten covering approximately 0.13%. The germline CDR1 and CDR2 sequences are MDHEN and SYDVKM. The CDR3 is made up of 14 amino acids. With 4 bases removed from V and 4 bases from J, the gap between germline ends came to 11 bases. The V call is TRBV28, the J call TRBJ2-1; maybe TRBD1 (5 bases). The clonotype originates from a man between 18 and 35 years old in good health. The sample taken for sequencing was naive CD4+ T cells sorted from blood. Regarding subset: CD45RA+ positively selected. The CDR3 DNA follows: TGTGCCAGCAGTTCGCATGACAGATACAATGAGCAGTTCTTC. It yields the protein CASSSHDRYNEQFF. Supplemented by reference TRBV28 and TRBJ2-1, the full variable domain reads DVKVTQSSRYLVKRTGEKVFLECVQDMDHENMFWYRQDPGLGLRLIYFSYDVKMKEKGDIPEGYSVSREKKERFSLILESASTNQTSMYLCASSSHDRYNEQFFGPGTRLTVL.